A single sample gave rise to the 29 T cell receptor beta chains below, sequenced in a study of low-dose radiotherapy and immunotherapy resistance in tumors. Specified time point: before trial treatment. Covering alpha and beta chains, TRAV- and TRBV-specific primers were used for the first-strand cDNA. The authors amplified TCRs for around 20 PCR cycles with a constant-region primer and a V-primer adapter. Via MiXCR, TCRdb re-called the reads, giving one row per CDR3 protein. The table lists 80,000 to 90,000 distinct CDR3 sequences, roughly a sixth of them singletons. Sequenced here: PBMCs, sampled before treatment. Source of these receptors: a male donor with prostate cancer.

This clonotype was seen ten or more times. CDR3 amino acids: CSVRPAGQETQYF. CDR3 sequence (DNA): TGCAGCGTAAGGCCAGCGGGACAAGAGACCCAGTACTTC. V gene TRBV29-1 combines with J gene TRBJ2-5; 7 positions match TRBD2. The ends lost 6 bases at V and 2 bases at J; junction bases unmatched: 6. CDR1 SQVTM and CDR2 ANQGSEA come from the germline V gene. The CDR3 is 13 residues long.

On this clonotype: Germline and junction disagree at one end, which may indicate a read error. The chain joins TRBV5-1 to TRBJ2-1, with D unclear. CDR3 length equals 14 residues. Germline CDR1 is SGHRS and CDR2 is YFSETQ. The CDR3 is CASRARPSNNEQFF. CDR3 DNA sequence: TGCGCCAGCAGGGCCAGGCCCTCCAACAATGAGCAGTTCTTC.

The sample holds many counts of this clonotype. This chain links TRBV18 with TRBJ2-1; 10 bases match TRBD2. V was pared by 2 bases and J by 9 bases, with 4 bases of the junction left unmatched. Germline CDR1 is KGHSH and CDR2 is LQKENI. The CDR3 extends over 14 amino acids. DNA for the CDR3: TGTGCCAGCTCACCAAGCGGGGGGGTAGGTGAGCAGTTCTTC. It translates to CASSPSGGVGEQFF. Combining the CDR3 with reference TRBV18 and TRBJ2-1 gives the whole variable domain NAGVMQNPRHLVRRRGQEARLRCSPMKGHSHVYWYRQLPEEGLKFMVYLQKENIIDESGMPKERFSAEFPKEGPSILRIQQVVRGDSAAYFCASSPSGGVGEQFFGPGTRLTVL.

This clonotype was seen many times. The chain is built from TRBV12-5 and TRBJ2-7; no definite D call. Germline CDR1 LGHNT, CDR2 FRNRAP. Trimming removed 6 bases from V and 5 bases from J, with 11 bases in between. The CDR3 is made up of 12 amino acids. CDR3 protein: CASGTRPDEQYF. The CDR3 coding sequence is TGTGCTAGTGGGACAAGACCGGACGAGCAGTACTTC.

In its sample, this clonotype was seen many times. Sequence at one end of the junction differs from germline and may be a read error. The rearrangement joins TRBV5-1 to TRBJ2-3, with 9 bases aligning to TRBD2. The CDR3 loop spans 14 amino acids. Per germline, CDR1 SGHRS and CDR2 YFSETQ. The CDR3 reads CASSPGLALDTQYF. CDR3 bases: TGTGCCAGCAGCCCGGGACTAGCTCTGGATACGCAGTATTTT.

This clonotype was found many times. CDR3 sequence (DNA): TGTGCCAGCACCCAGGGGAGCGGGGGGCGCAATGAGCAGTTCTTC. This translates into CASTQGSGGRNEQFF. The V and J genes are TRBV6-6 and TRBJ2-1; 9 bases map to TRBD2. With V trimmed by 7 bases and J by 6 bases, 10 bases remained unmatched. Germline CDR1 and CDR2: MNHNY and SVGAGI (reference sequence). The CDR3 totals 15 residues.

This clonotype was counted many times. The chain has TRBV11-2 and TRBJ2-5, with 10 bases aligning to TRBD1. The J segment lost 4 bases and the V segment lost 0 bases, leaving 8 bases of the junction unmatched. CDR3 length: 17 amino acids. CDR1 SGHAT and CDR2 FQNNGV come from the germline V gene. The CDR3 DNA reads TGTGCCAGCAGCTTAGAAGGCCCGGGACAGGGGAGAGAGACCCAGTACTTC. Amino acids: CASSLEGPGQGRETQYF.

The chain combines TRBV12-3 or TRBV12-4 with TRBJ2-5, with TRBD2 as a possible D gene (6 bases). The CDR3 covers 14 residues. Trimming pared 6 bases from V and 3 bases from J, leaving 14 bases between. The CDR3 is CASSPLPGEETQYF. The CDR3 DNA sequence: TGTGCCAGCAGCCCTCTTCCGGGAGAAGAGACCCAGTACTTC.

This clonotype was recorded at least ten times. The chain is built from TRBV7-9 and TRBJ1-2; 9 bases map to TRBD1. The junction had 13 bases not matched to a gene; V was cut back by 4 bases and J by 7 bases. In germline, CDR1 is SEHNR, CDR2 FQNEAQ (reference sequence). This CDR3 is 16 amino acids long. The CDR3 protein is CASSYWGQGRFGGYTF. In nucleotides, the CDR3 is TGTGCCAGCAGCTACTGGGGACAGGGAAGATTCGGTGGCTACACCTTC.

This clonotype has a handful of counts. The rearrangement links TRBV5-1 to TRBJ2-7; tentative D call: TRBD2 (5 bases). This CDR3 has 12 residues. Germline V gene lookup returns CDR1 SGHRS and CDR2 YFSETQ. V dropped 6 bases and J dropped 5 bases, with 12 bases sitting between them. For the CDR3, the DNA is TGCGCCAGCACCGACGTGAGGGACGAGCAGTACTTC. It translates to CASTDVRDEQYF.

The chain links TRBV6-6 to TRBJ2-5, with 8 positions matching TRBD2. The ends lost 6 bases at V and 4 bases at J; junction bases unmatched: 16. Germline CDR1 is MNHNY and CDR2 is SVGAGI (reference sequence). The CDR3 extends over 17 amino acids. The CDR3, as DNA: TGTGCCAGCAGCCCGACTGACGGGAGGGCTCGGAGAGAGACCCAGTACTTC. Protein product: CASSPTDGRARRETQYF.

This clonotype was counted many times. The V and J genes are TRBV6-5 and TRBJ2-3; 13 nucleotides line up with TRBD2. The CDR3 extends over 17 amino acids. V lost 6 bases, J lost 2 bases, and 8 bases stayed unmatched. Germline V lookup: CDR1 MNHEY, CDR2 SVGAGI. CDR3 nucleotide sequence: TGTGCCAGCAGCCCCCGGACTAGCGGGGGAACCACAGATACGCAGTATTTT. Translated: CASSPRTSGGTTDTQYF.

This clonotype appeared many times. V is TRBV3-1 and J is TRBJ2-1; D is tentatively TRBD1 or TRBD2 (6 bases each). This CDR3 is built from 12 residues. CDR1 is LGHDT and CDR2 is YNNKEL in the germline V gene (reference sequence). Trimming cost V 1 base and J 11 bases, with 9 bases left between them. The CDR3 region has the DNA TGTGCCAGCAGCCAAGGAGGGGGGAAGCAGTTCTTC. It translates to CASSQGGGKQFF.

This clonotype occurred many times. This chain joins TRBV12-3 or TRBV12-4 and TRBJ2-1; 9 bases are shared with TRBD1. The CDR3 has 14 residues. Germline trimming cut 10 bases from V and 9 bases from J; bases unmatched to any gene: 13. The CDR3, as DNA: TGTGCCACCCGACCTGGGACAGGGTTCGGTGAGCAGTTCTTC. It is translated as CATRPGTGFGEQFF.

This clonotype was observed many times. CDR3 bases: TGTGCCAGCAGCTTATGGCGAGCTGGCTACACCTTC. Its protein is CASSLWRAGYTF. The gene calls are TRBV13 and TRBJ1-2, with D hard to call. CDR1 PRHDT and CDR2 FYEKMQ come from the germline V gene (reference sequence). The length of the CDR3 is 12 residues. The V end lost 2 bases, the J end lost 7 bases, and 8 bases lay between the germline ends.

This clonotype was seen at least ten times. This chain connects TRBV29-1 to TRBJ2-7, with no clear D. V lost 5 bases, J lost 3 bases, and 11 bases lay in between. Per germline, CDR1 SQVTM and CDR2 ANQGSEA. This CDR3 region has 12 residues. CDR3 amino acids: CSVRAAGYEQYF. CDR3 nucleotides: TGCAGCGTTCGAGCAGCCGGCTACGAGCAGTACTTC.

This clonotype was detected ten times or more. J is TRBJ2-1 and V is TRBV20-1; 9 bases map to TRBD2. J lost 4 bases, V lost 5 bases, and 6 bases had no gene match. The CDR3 is 14 amino acids. The germline V gene encodes CDR1 DFQATT and CDR2 SNEGSKA (reference sequence). For the CDR3, the DNA is TGCAGTGCTCTCCTAGCGGGGAGATACAATGAGCAGTTCTTC. Its translation is CSALLAGRYNEQFF.

The chain employs TRBV20-1 and TRBJ2-7, with D unclear. CDR1 is DFQATT, CDR2 SNEGSKA, per germline (reference sequence). The V end lost 0 bases, the J end lost 3 bases, and 12 bases lay between the germline ends. The CDR3 runs 14 residues. The CDR3 reads CSARDSRKDYEQYF. In DNA form, the CDR3 reads TGCAGTGCTAGAGATTCGCGGAAGGACTACGAGCAGTACTTC.

In this sample, this clonotype turned up many times. The V call is TRBV6-2 or TRBV6-3, the J call TRBJ1-1; D might be TRBD1 (6 bases). There are 15 residues in the CDR3. Germline loops: CDR1 MNHEY, CDR2 SVGEGT. V was clipped by 5 bases and J by 2 bases, with 15 bases between them. Here the CDR3 DNA reads TGTGCCAGCAGTGACCCGGGACAAATAAACACTGAAGCTTTCTTT. Its protein is CASSDPGQINTEAFF.

This clonotype appeared many times. V and J are TRBV6-4 and TRBJ1-2, with D possibly TRBD1 on 6 matching bases. The CDR3 has 14 amino acids. V was trimmed by 4 bases and J by 6 bases, leaving 15 bases between them. Per germline, CDR1 MRHNA and CDR2 SNTAGT. The CDR3 region has the DNA TGTGCCAGCAGTGTGGACAGAACGGGGGATGGCTACACCTTC. It yields the protein CASSVDRTGDGYTF.

This clonotype showed up many times. The CDR3 reads CASSQVLWGRTDTQYF. The CDR3 bases are TGTGCCAGCAGCCAAGTTTTATGGGGTAGAACAGATACGCAGTATTTT. The chain combines TRBV4-2 with TRBJ2-3, with D unresolved. V lost 1 base to trimming and J lost 3 bases, with 14 bases between them. CDR1 and CDR2 from the germline V gene are LGHNA and YNFKEQ. The CDR3 has 16 amino acids.

This clonotype was found many times. The rearrangement links TRBV9 to TRBJ1-2; no definite D call. CDR3 length: 13 amino acids. The ends were cut back, 0 bases at V and 8 bases at J, with 11 bases in the middle. Germline V gene sequence: CDR1 SGDLS, CDR2 YYNGEE. In DNA, the CDR3 is TGTGCCAGCAGCGTAGGGGAACGAGGGGGCTACACCTTC. This gives the protein CASSVGERGGYTF.

This clonotype has just a few counts. V is TRBV20-1 and J is TRBJ2-3; 10 bases are a match to TRBD2. Trimming cost V 0 bases and J 5 bases; bases outside gene matches: 11. This CDR3 has 17 amino acids. Germline values: CDR1 DFQATT, CDR2 SNEGSKA (reference sequence). CDR3: CSARDSGRASGGDTQYF. The CDR3 DNA follows: TGCAGTGCTAGAGACTCCGGTCGGGCTAGCGGGGGAGATACGCAGTATTTT.

This clonotype was observed many times. The CDR3 loop is CASSQVDGLSKAFF. CDR3 sequence (DNA): TGTGCCAGCAGCCAAGTTGACGGACTTTCTAAAGCTTTCTTT. The gene calls are TRBV14 and TRBJ1-1; no definite D call. V was trimmed by 1 base and J by 9 bases, leaving 15 bases between them. Germline V gives CDR1 SGHDN, CDR2 FVKESK. CDR3 size: 14 residues.

This clonotype was seen ten or more times. V is TRBV10-1 and J is TRBJ1-6, with D possibly matching TRBD1 (6 bases). Trimming left V 4 bases short and J 10 bases short, with 17 bases between. The CDR3 totals 15 residues. CDR1 and CDR2 from the germline V gene are WNHNN and SYGVQD (reference sequence). For the CDR3, the DNA is TGCGCCAGCAGTGCCTCTTCAGGGGAAGGGTCACCCCTCCACTTT. It is translated as CASSASSGEGSPLHF.

Notes on this clonotype: A much larger clone sits a single nucleotide away, making a read error possible. The rearrangement joins TRBV20-1 to TRBJ2-1; TRBD1 aligns across 7 bases. The V gene's germline CDR1 is DFQATT and CDR2 SNEGSKA (reference sequence). The J segment lost 10 bases and the V segment lost 1 base, leaving 4 bases of the junction unmatched. CDR3 length: 12 amino acids. The CDR3, as DNA: TGCAGTGCTAGAGTACGACAGGGCGAGCAGTTCTTC. As protein: CSARVRQGEQFF.

The V gene is TRBV29-1, the J gene TRBJ2-1; the D gene is possibly TRBD1 (6 bases). Germline CDR1 is SQVTM and CDR2 is ANQGSEA. This CDR3 spans 11 amino acids. CDR3 sequence reads: CSPRRGNEQFF. CDR3 sequence (DNA): TGCAGTCCGCGCAGGGGCAATGAGCAGTTCTTC.

This clonotype was seen repeatedly, ten times or more. The chain recombines TRBV2 with TRBJ2-7; TRBD2 agrees at 16 bases. Trimming removed 6 bases from V and 7 bases from J; junction bases left unmatched: 18. CDR1 SNHLY and CDR2 FYNNEI come from the germline V gene. CDR3 length: 19 amino acids. The DNA of the CDR3 is TGTGCCAGCAGCAAGACGGGGACTAGCGGGGGGGACCTACGTGTAGAGCAGTACTTC. Encoded protein: CASSKTGTSGGDLRVEQYF. Variable domain in full (rest from reference TRBV2 and TRBJ2-7): EPEVTQTPSHQVTQMGQEVILRCVPISNHLYFYWYRQILGQKVEFLVSFYNNEISEKSEIFDDQFSVERPDGSNFTLKIRSTKLEDSAMYFCASSKTGTSGGDLRVEQYFGPGTRLTVT.

This chain connects TRBV9 to TRBJ2-1; TRBD1 matches at 7 bases. The CDR3 length is 16 residues. The V segment lost 1 base and the J segment 0 bases; nucleotides outside the gene matches: 4. The germline gives CDR1 SGDLS, CDR2 YYNGEE. The CDR3 coding sequence is TGTGCCAGCAGCGTATTCGGACAGGTCTCCTACAATGAGCAGTTCTTC. It encodes CASSVFGQVSYNEQFF.